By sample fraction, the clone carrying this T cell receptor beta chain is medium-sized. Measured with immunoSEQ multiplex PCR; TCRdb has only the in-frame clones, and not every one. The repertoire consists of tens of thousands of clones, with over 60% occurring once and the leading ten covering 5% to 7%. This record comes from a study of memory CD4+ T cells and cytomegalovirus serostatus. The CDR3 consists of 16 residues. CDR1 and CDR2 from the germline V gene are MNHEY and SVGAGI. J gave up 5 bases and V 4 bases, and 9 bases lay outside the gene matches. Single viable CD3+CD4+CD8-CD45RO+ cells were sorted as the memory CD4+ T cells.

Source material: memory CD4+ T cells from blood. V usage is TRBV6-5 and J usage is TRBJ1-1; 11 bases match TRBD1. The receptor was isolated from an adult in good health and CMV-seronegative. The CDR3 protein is CASSSSRTGGLTEAFF. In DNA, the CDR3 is TGTGCCAGCAGTTCATCCCGGACAGGGGGCTTAACTGAAGCTTTCTTT.